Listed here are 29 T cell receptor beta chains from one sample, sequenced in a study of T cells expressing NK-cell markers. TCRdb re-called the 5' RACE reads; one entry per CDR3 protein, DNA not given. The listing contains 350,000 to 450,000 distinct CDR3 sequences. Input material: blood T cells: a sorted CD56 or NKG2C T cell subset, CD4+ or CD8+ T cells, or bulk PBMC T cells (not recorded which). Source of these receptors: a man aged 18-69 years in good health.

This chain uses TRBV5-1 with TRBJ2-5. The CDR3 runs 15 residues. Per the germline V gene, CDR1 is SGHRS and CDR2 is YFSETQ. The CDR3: CASSLAAGVQETQYF.

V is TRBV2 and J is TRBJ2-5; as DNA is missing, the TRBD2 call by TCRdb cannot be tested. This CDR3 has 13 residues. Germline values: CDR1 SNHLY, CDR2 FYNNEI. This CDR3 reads CASTNRALLTQYF.

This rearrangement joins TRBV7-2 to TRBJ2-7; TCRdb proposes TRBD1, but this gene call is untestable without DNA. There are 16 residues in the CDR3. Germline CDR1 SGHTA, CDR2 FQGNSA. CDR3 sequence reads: CASSFQTGLPGGEQYF.

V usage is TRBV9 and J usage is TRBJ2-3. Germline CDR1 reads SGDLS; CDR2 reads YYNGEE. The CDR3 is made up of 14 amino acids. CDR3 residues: CASSRLVGLDTQYF.

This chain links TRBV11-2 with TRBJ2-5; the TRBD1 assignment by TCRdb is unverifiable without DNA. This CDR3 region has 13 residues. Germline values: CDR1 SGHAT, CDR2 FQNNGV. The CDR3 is CASSFTSGATQYF.

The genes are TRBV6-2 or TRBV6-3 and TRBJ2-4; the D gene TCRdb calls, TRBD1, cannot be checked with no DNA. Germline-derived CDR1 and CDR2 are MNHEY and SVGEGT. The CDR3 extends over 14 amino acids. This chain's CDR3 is CASSKTGSKNIQYF.

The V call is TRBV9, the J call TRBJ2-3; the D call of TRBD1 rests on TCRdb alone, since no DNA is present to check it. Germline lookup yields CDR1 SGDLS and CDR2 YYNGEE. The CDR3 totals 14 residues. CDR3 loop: CASSTRQGKDTQYF. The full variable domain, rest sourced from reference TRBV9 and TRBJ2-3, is DSGVTQTPKHLITATGQRVTLRCSPRSGDLSVYWYQQSLDQGLQFLIQYYNGEERAKGNILERFSAQQFPDLHSELNLSSLELGDSALYFCASSTRQGKDTQYFGPGTRLTVL.

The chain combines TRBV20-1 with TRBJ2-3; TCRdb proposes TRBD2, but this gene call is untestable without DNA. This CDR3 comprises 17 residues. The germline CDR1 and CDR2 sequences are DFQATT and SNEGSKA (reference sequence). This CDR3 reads CSARDIITSGLTDTQYF.

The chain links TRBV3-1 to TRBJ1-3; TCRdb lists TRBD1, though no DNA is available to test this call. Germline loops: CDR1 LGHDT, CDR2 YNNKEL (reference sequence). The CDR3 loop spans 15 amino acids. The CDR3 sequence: CASSQQGTSGNTIYF.

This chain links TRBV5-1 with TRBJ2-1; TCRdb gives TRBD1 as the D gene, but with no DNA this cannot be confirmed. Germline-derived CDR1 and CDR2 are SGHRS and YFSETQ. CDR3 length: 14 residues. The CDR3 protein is CASSLGPAGLEQFF. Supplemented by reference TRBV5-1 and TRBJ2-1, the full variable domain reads KAGVTQTPRYLIKTRGQQVTLSCSPISGHRSVSWYQQTPGQGLQFLFEYFSETQRNKGNFPGRFSGRQFSNSRSEMNVSTLELGDSALYLCASSLGPAGLEQFFGPGTRLTVL.

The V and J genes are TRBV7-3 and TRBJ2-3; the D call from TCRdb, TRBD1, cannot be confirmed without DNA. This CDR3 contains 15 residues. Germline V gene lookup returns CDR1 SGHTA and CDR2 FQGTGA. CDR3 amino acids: CASSRGAGGSDTQYF.

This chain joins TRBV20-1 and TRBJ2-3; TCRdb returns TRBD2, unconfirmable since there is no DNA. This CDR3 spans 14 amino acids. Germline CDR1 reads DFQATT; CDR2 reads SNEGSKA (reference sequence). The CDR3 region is CSARRGLTGDTQYF.

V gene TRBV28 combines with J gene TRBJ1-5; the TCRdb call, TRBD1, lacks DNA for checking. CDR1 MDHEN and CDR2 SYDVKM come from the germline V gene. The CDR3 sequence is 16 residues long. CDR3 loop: CASSPLDRGSNQPQHF.

CDR3 residues: CASRRVAGEQYF. This rearrangement joins TRBV6-1 to TRBJ2-7; without DNA, the TCRdb call of TRBD1 cannot be checked. Germline loops: CDR1 MNHNS, CDR2 SASEGT. The CDR3 is 12 residues long.

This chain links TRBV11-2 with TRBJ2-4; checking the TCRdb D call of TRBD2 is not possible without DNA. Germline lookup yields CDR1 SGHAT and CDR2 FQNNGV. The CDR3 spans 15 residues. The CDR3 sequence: CASSRAAVAKNIQYF.

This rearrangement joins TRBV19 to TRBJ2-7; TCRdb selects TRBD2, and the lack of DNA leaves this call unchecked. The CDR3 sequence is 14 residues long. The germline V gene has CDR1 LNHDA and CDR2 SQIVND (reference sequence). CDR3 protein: CASSSRDSGYEQYF.

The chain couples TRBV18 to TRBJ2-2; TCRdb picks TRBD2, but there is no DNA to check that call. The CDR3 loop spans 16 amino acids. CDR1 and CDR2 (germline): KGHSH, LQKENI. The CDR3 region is CASSRAGRTNTGELFF.

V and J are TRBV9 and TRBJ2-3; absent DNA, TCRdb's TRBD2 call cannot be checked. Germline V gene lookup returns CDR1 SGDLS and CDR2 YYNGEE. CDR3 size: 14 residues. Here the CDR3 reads CASSGGGPPDTQYF.

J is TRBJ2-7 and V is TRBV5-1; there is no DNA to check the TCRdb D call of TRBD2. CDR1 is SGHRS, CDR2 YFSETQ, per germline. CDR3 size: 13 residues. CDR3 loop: CASSGLAGGYQYF.

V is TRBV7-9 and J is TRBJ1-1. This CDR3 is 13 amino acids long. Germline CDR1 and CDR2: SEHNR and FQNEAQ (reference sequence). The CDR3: CASSSGFLAEAFF.

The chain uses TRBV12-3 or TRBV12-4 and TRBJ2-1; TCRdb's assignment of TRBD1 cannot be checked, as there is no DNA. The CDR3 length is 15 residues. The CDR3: CASSLQRGVYNEQFF.

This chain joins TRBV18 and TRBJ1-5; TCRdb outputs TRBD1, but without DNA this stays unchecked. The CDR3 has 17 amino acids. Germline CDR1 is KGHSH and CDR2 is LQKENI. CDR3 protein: CASSTDLGRGGNQPQHF.

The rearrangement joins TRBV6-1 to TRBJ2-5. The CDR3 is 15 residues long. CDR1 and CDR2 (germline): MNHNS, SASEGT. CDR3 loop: CAITRWSAGAETQYF.

This CDR3 reads CASSLRLSDQAFF. The chain is built from TRBV5-1 and TRBJ1-1. The CDR3 sequence is 13 residues long. Germline-derived CDR1 and CDR2 are SGHRS and YFSETQ.

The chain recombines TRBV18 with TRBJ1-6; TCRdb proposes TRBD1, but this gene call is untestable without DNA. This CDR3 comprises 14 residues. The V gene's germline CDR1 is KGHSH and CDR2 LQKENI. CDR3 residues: CASSTDRGRSPLHF.

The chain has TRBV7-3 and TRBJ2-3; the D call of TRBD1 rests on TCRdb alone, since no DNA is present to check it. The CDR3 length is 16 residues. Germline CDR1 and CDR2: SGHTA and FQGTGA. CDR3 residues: CASSWGQGSSTDTQYF.

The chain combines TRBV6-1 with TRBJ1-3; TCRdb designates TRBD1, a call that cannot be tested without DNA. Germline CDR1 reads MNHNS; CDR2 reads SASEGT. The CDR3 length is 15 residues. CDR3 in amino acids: CASSRDRGQRDTIYF.

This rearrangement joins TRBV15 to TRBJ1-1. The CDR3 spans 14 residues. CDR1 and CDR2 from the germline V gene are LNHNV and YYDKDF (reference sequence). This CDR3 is CATSRAIQDTEAFF.

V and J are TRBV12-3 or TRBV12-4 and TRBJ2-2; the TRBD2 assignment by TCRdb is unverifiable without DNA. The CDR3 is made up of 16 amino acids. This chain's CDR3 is CASIKTSGVGHGELFF.